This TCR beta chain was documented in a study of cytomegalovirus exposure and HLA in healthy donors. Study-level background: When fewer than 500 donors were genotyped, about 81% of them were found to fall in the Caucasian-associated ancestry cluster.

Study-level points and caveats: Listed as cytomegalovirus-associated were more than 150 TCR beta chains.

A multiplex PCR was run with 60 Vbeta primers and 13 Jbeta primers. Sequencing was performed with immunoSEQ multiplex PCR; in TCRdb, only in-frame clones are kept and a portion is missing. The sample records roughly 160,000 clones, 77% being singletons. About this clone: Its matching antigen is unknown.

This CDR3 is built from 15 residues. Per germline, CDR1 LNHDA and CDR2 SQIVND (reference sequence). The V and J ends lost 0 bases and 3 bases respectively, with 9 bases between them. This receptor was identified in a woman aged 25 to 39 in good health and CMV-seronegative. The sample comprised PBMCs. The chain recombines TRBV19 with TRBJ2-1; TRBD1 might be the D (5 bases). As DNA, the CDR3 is TGTGCCAGTAGTATAGATCTTGACAGCTACAATGAGCAGTTCTTC. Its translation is CASSIDLDSYNEQFF.